This TCR beta chain was retrieved from a study of regulatory T cells in long-lasting Graves disease. This clonotype has ten or more counts. Construction of the TCR beta libraries employed iRepertoire HTBI primers in conjunction with Arm-PCR of CDR3 regions. TCRdb ran MiXCR on the multiplex PCR reads and lists one entry per CDR3 protein. The table has approximately 470,000 distinct CDR3 sequences, 15% to 20% seen once. Time point given: newly diagnosed GD, antithyroid drugs for less than 3 months. RNA extracted from PBMCs served as the sequencing template. This CDR3 has 15 residues. Unmatched junction bases numbered 4, after V lost 1 base and J lost 4 bases. These records were also assigned to another study, of T cells in Graves' hyperthyroidism and ophthalmopathy.

The TCR sequence derives from a man in his forties or fifties with Graves disease. J is TRBJ2-5 and V is TRBV12-3 or TRBV12-4, with 9 nucleotides matching TRBD1. The source was peripheral blood mononuclear cells (PBMCs), collected at new diagnosis, from a patient treated with antithyroid drugs. In nucleotides, the CDR3 is TGTGCCAGCAGTTTAGGGGACAGGGATATAGAGACCCAGTACTTC. Translated, it gives CASSLGDRDIETQYF.